The TCR beta chain under discussion was sequenced for a study of cytomegalovirus exposure and HLA in healthy donors (dated 2017 in TCRdb). Context from the whole study: An earlier analysis of several hundred of the donors reported more than 250 Gb of sequence data and some 100 million unique TCR beta sequences from some 180 million T cells. Roughly 300 gigabases of sequencing data and 70 million to 95 million unique TCR sequences made up an early release that covered some 640 HLA-typed donors. The genetic ancestry cluster associated with self-reported Caucasian donors included around 76% of the 300 to 450 genotyped donors. The study aimed to test whether cataloging public T cell receptors could reveal signatures of past pathogen exposure. The study profiled the T cell repertoires of about 720 subjects by immunosequencing and related them to cytomegalovirus serostatus. Besides the first cohort of some 670 subjects, a separate validation cohort made up of about 120 different subjects was used. The study combined high-throughput TCR immunosequencing, statistical association of individual TCRs with disease status, and machine learning to predict cytomegalovirus infection status. A later analysis re-examined previously published TCR beta repertoires from 500 to 700 donors and added high-resolution HLA genotyping to investigate patterns of TCR occurrence. Rather than using new phenotypic data, the later analysis identified candidate immune exposures from TCR beta sequences and from how often those sequences occurred across donors. To decide whether each TCR beta V gene segment behaved as functional or pseudogenic, an earlier analysis of 587 of the donors relied on high-throughput TCR beta sequencing. Donor age, sex, ethnicity and CMV serostatus were collected together with the repertoire data. In a later genetic analysis, genome-wide SNP genotypes for about 65% of the 666 donors were used, and that subset was treated as a discovery cohort. Every discovery cohort repertoire had been produced on one sequencing platform. HLA typing included class I and class II loci at four-digit resolution. Typing coverage differed by locus: A, B, C, DRB1 and DQB1 were typed in about 629-630 donors, DQA1 in 500 to 550, DPA1 in 600 to 610, and DPB1 in approximately 450. About five DR-DQ haplotypes were treated as single units for association and clustering because of strong linkage in the cohort. On average, around 200,000 unique TCR beta nucleotide sequences were sequenced per donor among about 400 genotyped donors of the cohort, with 15% to 20% of those sequences being non-productive.

A remark on this clone: It has no known antigen specificity. Nothing much larger sits one base from this clone, and base qualities are not available.

Receptor amplification or capture employed the immunoSEQ multiplex PCR assay. For the multiplex PCR, a mixture combining 60 forward primers for TCR Vbeta segments and 13 reverse primers for TCR Jbeta segments was used. The CDR3 region of rearranged TCR beta genes was amplified from genomic DNA by a multiplex PCR assay. On the Illumina HiSeq System, the amplified TCR beta libraries were sequenced as 87-base-pair reads. The authors processed their data as follows. Across the 700 or so repertoires, a later analysis counted 80 million or so unique TCR beta chains, some 11 million of which were shared by at least two donors. Raw reads were error-corrected and collapsed into unique sequences with a nearest-neighbor algorithm that merged closely related sequences to remove PCR and sequencing errors. V, D and J gene segments were assigned by aligning CDR3 sequences to IMGT reference sequences. For a sequence to be retained, at least a six-nucleotide match to both a V gene segment and a J gene segment was required. A rearrangement counted as productive if the CDR3 had no stop codons and remained in frame with V and J, and every other rearrangement counted as non-productive. Following IMGT convention, CDR3 was defined as the stretch from the second conserved V-encoded cysteine to the conserved J-encoded phenylalanine. The earlier analysis of 587 of the donors excluded any sequence lacking an unambiguous match to a single V gene segment. In an earlier analysis of around 600 of the donors, V segments were called functional above 56.7% productive rearrangements and were called segregating when the between-donor standard deviation exceeded 5%. A statistical classification framework was built to diagnose cytomegalovirus status from the catalog of TCR beta chain sequences. V and J gene assignment, in a later analysis, came from comparing TCR nucleotide sequences with IMGT/GENE-DB human TR gene sequences. Using the TCRdist pipeline, a later analysis assigned CDR3 sequences along with most-parsimonious VDJ recombination scenarios. In a later analysis, each TCR beta chain was defined by its CDR3 amino acid sequence together with its V-gene family, and reads lacking a unique V-gene family were excluded. In a later analysis, 500 to 650 highly shared, low-generation-probability nucleotide sequences were removed to address suspected cross-contamination and a sequencing artifact. In a later analysis, a clonal expansion index for each public chain was calculated from normalized within-repertoire ranks of inferred template counts. In a later analysis, generation probabilities were computed with a VDJ recombination model fitted to out-of-frame rearrangements, and the resulting probabilities were checked against IGoR. A later analysis scored TCR-TCR, TCR-HLA and TCR-CMV co-occurrence with hypergeometric tests, applying a repertoire-size bias correction to TCR pairs. In a later analysis, false discovery rates were estimated by permuting HLA or CMV assignments 20 times. A later analysis grouped co-occurring TCRs with DBSCAN, adding TCRdist sequence similarity when clustering within HLA-allele-positive subsets. Repertoires with fewer than 30,000 or more than 120,000 public chains were left out of co-occurrence clustering, as were a few repertoires with anomalous nucleotide sharing. Sourced from immuneACCESS, this table was stored by TCRdb with only in-frame sequences that have V and J called. A share of the clones is absent; for the studies checked, an unresolved V gene accounts for under half, and the remainder has no known explanation. V and J calls plus clone size are reproduced from that table; the DNA served to infer D and trimming. This sample comprises roughly 190,000 clones, around 82% of them detected only once. The ten largest clones take up around 2% of the sample.

The cohort consisted of some 670 healthy bone marrow donors. At the time of sampling, all cohort members were nominally healthy, though unrecorded immune exposures were likely present. The donor tested CMV seronegative and was one of the 352 seronegative cohort members. Each donor provided a peripheral blood sample, and peripheral blood mononuclear cells were used for TCR beta sequencing. The Qiagen DNeasy Blood Extraction Kit was used to extract genomic DNA from the blood cell samples. V lost 4 bases and J lost 4 bases; the stretch between them is 10 bases long. CDR1 and CDR2, looked up from the germline V gene (reference sequence), are PRHDT and FYEKMQ. From cysteine to phenylalanine, the CDR3 is 13 amino acids long. Left in the record is the CDR3 DNA by itself, 39 bases read in frame from the first base. General study outcomes and caveats: According to a later analysis, most CMV-associated TCR beta chains appeared to be HLA-restricted, and the HLA associations seemed to be driven largely by CMV exposure. Correlated functional status among segregating V segments might be attributable to linkage disequilibrium, but an unknown experimental factor could not be ruled out. The cohort was sequenced for TCR beta chains only, and without alpha or paired-chain data the features that could be detected were limited. Immune exposure information for the cohort was limited to CMV serostatus. In a later analysis, the rate of TCR association differed among HLA loci, with DRB1 alleles having the most associated TCRs and HLA-C alleles having the fewest. Compared with equally common non-associated chains, HLA-associated TCR beta chains in a later analysis were more clonally expanded and had lower generation probabilities. In a later analysis, several top co-occurrence clusters were reported to appear linked to parvovirus B19, influenza, CMV and Epstein-Barr virus. The classifier was reported to diagnose cytomegalovirus status with high specificity and sensitivity in both the original cohort and the validation cohort. A total of some 180 TCR beta chains were listed by the study as associated with cytomegalovirus. When HLA alleles, especially DR and DQ, strongly co-occurred, TCR associations were difficult to assign to individual alleles. While some public TCRs were present in many individuals, most TCR sequences turned up only very rarely across donors. V-gene and J-gene trimming of TCR beta chains was associated with a missense DCLRE1C variant in a later genetic analysis, and the association was replicated in an independent cohort. Sequencing depth was assumed to be roughly uniform across donors in the presence/absence analyses, though that assumption may not hold. A later analysis associated about 18,000 TCR beta sequences with specific HLA alleles at a false discovery rate of 0.05. In vitro tests confirmed that three of the cytomegalovirus-associated TCR beta chains recognize cytomegalovirus antigens. Some IMGT-functional V segments, including TRBV6-2 and TRBV6-3, could not be told apart with the 87-base-pair reads, so those segments were excluded. Because HLA typing was missing for some donors at each locus, association tests included only the typed subset. In a later genetic analysis, fewer N-insertions in productive TCRs were reported among donors in an Asian-associated ancestry cluster than the 666-donor mean. In an earlier analysis of 450 to 750 of the donors, most TCR beta V segments appeared in productive rearrangements about 87% or about 30% of the time, broadly matching IMGT annotations. About 17 rarely observed V segments, including chromosome 9 orphons, were excluded from the earlier analysis of almost 600 of the donors because counts were too low. According to the authors, the approach could potentially be generalized to other disease states and immunological phenotypes. A cluster of highly shared sequence variants was judged likely to represent a technical artifact of the sequencing pipeline. A further reported finding was that TCR beta sequences accurately predicted the HLA-A and HLA-B alleles for most subjects in the first cohort.

The sequencing sample was made of PBMCs. The V and J genes are TRBV13 and TRBJ1-1, with no D gene named confidently. The source of this sequence is a man in his late teens or twenties in good health and CMV-seronegative. The CDR3 is CASSSPLATEAFF. At the DNA level, the sequence is TGTGCCAGCAGCTCCCCCCTAGCCACTGAAGCTTTCTTT.